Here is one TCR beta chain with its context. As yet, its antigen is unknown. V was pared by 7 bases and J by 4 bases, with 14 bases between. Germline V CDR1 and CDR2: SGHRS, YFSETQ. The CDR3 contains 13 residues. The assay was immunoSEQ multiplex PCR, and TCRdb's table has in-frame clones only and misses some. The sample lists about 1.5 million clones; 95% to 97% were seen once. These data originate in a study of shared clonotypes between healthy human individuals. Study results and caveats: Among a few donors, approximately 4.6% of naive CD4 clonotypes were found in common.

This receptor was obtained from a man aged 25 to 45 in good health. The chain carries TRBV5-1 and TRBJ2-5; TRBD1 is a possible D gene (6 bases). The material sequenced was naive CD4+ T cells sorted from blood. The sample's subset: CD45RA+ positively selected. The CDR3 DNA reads TGCGCCAGCCAAGGGCAGGGGTCAGAGACCCAGTACTTC. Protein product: CASQGQGSETQYF. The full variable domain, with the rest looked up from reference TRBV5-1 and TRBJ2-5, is KAGVTQTPRYLIKTRGQQVTLSCSPISGHRSVSWYQQTPGQGLQFLFEYFSETQRNKGNFPGRFSGRQFSNSRSEMNVSTLELGDSALYLCASQGQGSETQYFGPGTRLLVL.